These 9 T cell receptor beta chains originate from one sample sequenced in a study of CD8 T cells in ankylosing spondylitis. The antigens these receptors bind are not known. Study conclusions and caveats: Seemingly characteristic of ankylosing spondylitis blood was a TCR beta motif consisting of under ten highly homologous variants.

Each CDR3 protein gets one entry after TCRdb re-called the 5' RACE reads with MiXCR. Here the sample spans around 440,000 distinct CDR3 sequences, more than 15% being singletons. The material sequenced was blood, either unsorted or a sorted T cell fraction (not recorded which). The source is a male donor with ankylosing spondylitis.

The chain uses TRBV19 and TRBJ2-6; D gene uncertain. The CDR3 totals 12 residues. Germline V CDR1 and CDR2: LNHDA, SQIVND (reference sequence). Trimming cost V 4 bases and J 2 bases, with 0 bases left between them. The CDR3 loop reads CASSTGANVLTF. The CDR3 coding sequence is TGTGCCAGTAGTACTGGGGCCAACGTCCTGACTTTC.

This clonotype has at least ten counts. V is TRBV12-3 or TRBV12-4 and J is TRBJ1-1; D is uncertain. The length of the CDR3 is 12 residues. The V end lost 7 bases, the J end lost 0 bases, and 6 bases lay between the germline ends. CDR3 bases: TGTGCCAGCACTCTGCTGAACACTGAAGCTTTCTTT. Its translation: CASTLLNTEAFF.

V and J are TRBV2 and TRBJ2-3; 7 bases map to TRBD2. The CDR3 totals 14 residues. Looked up from germline, CDR1 is SNHLY and CDR2 is FYNNEI. V was clipped by 8 bases and J by 2 bases; unmatched bases: 7. DNA of the CDR3: TGTGCCAGCTCCTTCGGGAGGAACACAGATACGCAGTATTTT. It yields the protein CASSFGRNTDTQYF.

This clonotype was picked up many times. The chain employs TRBV5-1 and TRBJ2-7; 7 positions match TRBD1. Trimming took 4 bases from V and 1 from J; bases not matched to a gene: 8. The CDR3 length is 15 residues. CDR1 and CDR2 (germline): SGHRS, YFSETQ. The CDR3 nucleotides are TGCGCCAGCAGCGCAGGGACAGCTAAATCCTACGAGCAGTACTTC. This gives the protein CASSAGTAKSYEQYF.

This chain joins TRBV7-9 and TRBJ1-2; no clear D gene. Trimming took 4 bases from V and 7 from J, leaving 13 bases between them. The CDR3 sequence is 13 residues long. The V gene's germline CDR1 is SEHNR and CDR2 FQNEAQ (reference sequence). CDR3 sequence reads: CASSSQEELGYTF. In DNA form, the CDR3 reads TGTGCCAGCAGCTCTCAGGAGGAACTTGGCTACACCTTC.

With regard to this clonotype: One junction end disagrees with the germline gene, perhaps due to a read error. The J gene is TRBJ2-3, the V gene TRBV28; 7 bases map to TRBD2. Germline lookup yields CDR1 MDHEN and CDR2 SYDVKM. The CDR3 is 13 residues long. The DNA of the CDR3 is TGTGCCAGCAAAGCGGGGACCGCAGATACGCTGTATTTT. Protein sequence: CASKAGTADTLYF.

This clonotype came up a few times. The J gene is TRBJ1-6, the V gene TRBV18; TRBD1 might be the D (5 bases). V lost 0 bases and J 7 bases, leaving 10 bases between the germline ends. Germline assignment: CDR1 KGHSH and CDR2 LQKENI. The CDR3 covers 15 residues. CDR3 coding DNA: TGTGCCAGCTCACCACCCGCAGGGTCCAATTCACCCCTCCACTTT. Translation: CASSPPAGSNSPLHF.

The V call is TRBV10-1, the J call TRBJ2-3; 7 bases line up with TRBD2. The V and J ends lost 6 bases and 2 bases, in that order; junction bases with no gene match: 11. Per germline, CDR1 WNHNN and CDR2 SYGVQD (reference sequence). The CDR3 covers 16 residues. The CDR3, as DNA: TGCGCCAGCAGCCACACAAAAGCGGGGAACACAGATACGCAGTATTTT. Its translation: CASSHTKAGNTDTQYF.

A few counts support this clonotype. The rearrangement links TRBV5-5 to TRBJ2-1, with D perhaps TRBD2 (6 bases). Germline V gene lookup returns CDR1 SGHKS and CDR2 YYEKEE (reference sequence). The CDR3 is made up of 17 amino acids. Trimming took 0 bases from V and 3 from J, leaving 16 bases between them. CDR3 in DNA: TGTGCCAGCAGCTTGGGGTTGCTAGCGCGGGGCTACAATGAGCAGTTCTTC. Its protein product is CASSLGLLARGYNEQFF. The variable domain in full, completed from reference TRBV5-5 and TRBJ2-1, reads DAGVTQSPTHLIKTRGQQVTLRCSPISGHKSVSWYQQVLGQGPQFIFQYYEKEERGRGNFPDRFSARQFPNYSSELNVNALLLGDSALYLCASSLGLLARGYNEQFFGPGTRLTVL.